This T cell receptor (beta chain) derives from a study of blood T cell repertoires in COVID-19. Participant age was about 18 to 100 years, and participants resided in roughly 25 US areas. CDR3 length: 15 residues. CDR1 and CDR2 (germline): LGHDT, YNNKEL (reference sequence). V lost 5 bases and J lost 7; bases outside the gene matches: 11. Sequencing used immunoSEQ multiplex PCR; TCRdb keeps in-frame clones, though not all of them. Of 150,000 to 190,000 clones in the sample, around 80% were seen once. The sequence derives from a man aged 50-59 years who had recovered from COVID-19. The rearrangement uses TRBV3-1 (or the pseudogene TRBV3-2) and TRBJ1-2; 9 positions match TRBD1. Sequenced sample: PBMCs or T cells enriched from blood (not recorded which). CDR3 in DNA: TGTGCCAGCAGCTCTGGGACAGGGACTGTCTTTGGCTACACCTTC. Amino acids: CASSSGTGTVFGYTF.